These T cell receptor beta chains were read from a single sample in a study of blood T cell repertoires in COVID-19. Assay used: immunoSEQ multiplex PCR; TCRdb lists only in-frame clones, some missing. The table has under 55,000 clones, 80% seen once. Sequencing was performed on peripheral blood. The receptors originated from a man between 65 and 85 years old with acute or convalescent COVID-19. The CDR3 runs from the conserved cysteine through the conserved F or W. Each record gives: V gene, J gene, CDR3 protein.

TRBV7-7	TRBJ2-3	CASSPTGASGTDTQYF
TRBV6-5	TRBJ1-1	CASSFVRNTEAFF
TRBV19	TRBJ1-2	CASSIGGNYGYTF
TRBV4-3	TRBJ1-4	CASSQDRGYSEKLFF
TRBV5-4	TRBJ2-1	CASSPDRYNEQFF
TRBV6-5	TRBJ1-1	CASTGQMNTEAFF
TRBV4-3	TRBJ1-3	CASSQGSGALSGNTIYF
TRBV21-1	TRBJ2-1	CASSKYTSSIHNEQFF
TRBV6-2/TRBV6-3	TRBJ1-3	CASSYPQHHRSGNTIYF
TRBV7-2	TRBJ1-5	CASSLRGYSNQPQHF
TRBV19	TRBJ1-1	CASYKGQAVNTEAFF
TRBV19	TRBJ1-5	CASSSDRVKPQHF
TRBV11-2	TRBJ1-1	CASSLDRQAPETFF
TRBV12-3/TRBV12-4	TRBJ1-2	CASSPDSYYGYTF
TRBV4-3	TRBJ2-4	CASSQAGGRRFIQYF
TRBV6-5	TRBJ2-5	CASRSGQGYQETQYF
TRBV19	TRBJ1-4	CASRGRPNEKLFF
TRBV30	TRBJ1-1	CAWSKGAYTEAFF
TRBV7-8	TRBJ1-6	CASSPLGASSYNSPLHF
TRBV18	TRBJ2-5	CASSRGQGEETQYF
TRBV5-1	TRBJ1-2	CASSSDARDRGRNYGYTF
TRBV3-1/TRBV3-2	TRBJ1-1	CASSQDVGGNTEAFF
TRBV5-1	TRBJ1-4	CASSFGQGGANEKLFF
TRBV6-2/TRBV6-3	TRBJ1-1	CASSRTGAEAFF
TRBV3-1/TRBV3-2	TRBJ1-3	CASSQGFAGNTIYF
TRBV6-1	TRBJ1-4	CASSDRQGNEKLFF
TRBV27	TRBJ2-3	CASSLGGQGGSTDTQYF
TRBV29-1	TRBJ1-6	CSVLVGANSPLHF
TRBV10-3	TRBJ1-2	CAISDRSQGKNYGYTF
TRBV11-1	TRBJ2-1	CASSPGTNSYEQFF
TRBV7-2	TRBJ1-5	CASSLQGSNQPQHF
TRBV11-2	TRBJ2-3	CASGGLPDTQYF
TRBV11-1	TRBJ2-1	CASSSSRGTYNEQFF
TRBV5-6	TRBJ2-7	CASSLRAGEEQYF
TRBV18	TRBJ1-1	CASSPGTGGLLTEAFF
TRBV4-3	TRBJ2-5	CASSQAAGGLETQYF
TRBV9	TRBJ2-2	CASSPTGETYTGELFF
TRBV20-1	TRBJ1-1	CSGVLNTEAFF
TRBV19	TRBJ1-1	CASRRVGGLSNTEAFF
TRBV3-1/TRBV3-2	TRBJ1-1	CASSQVAGGTEAFF
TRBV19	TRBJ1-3	CASSSTGVRGNTIYF
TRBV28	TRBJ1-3	CASRLSQGDRGNTIYF
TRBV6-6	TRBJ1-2	CASRGQGIAYGYTF
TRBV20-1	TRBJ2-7	CSAAQGNEQYF